This T cell receptor beta chain originates from a study of T cell responses to AZD1222 COVID-19 vaccine. General study points: Only a handful of AZD1222 recipients were seropositive at baseline. The donor group comprised mostly white British people and more females; the analysis possibly underestimated clonal diversity.

Remarks on this clone: Its antigen is still unknown.

TCRdb keeps only in-frame clones here, not all; method: immunoSEQ multiplex PCR. The sample holds about 150,000 clones, 92% seen once. The TCR originated in an adult who received the AZD1222 COVID-19 vaccine. The sequencing used peripheral blood, collected 28 days after the second AZD1222 dose.

CDR3 amino acids: CASRPHGQSSYNEQFF. The CDR3 nucleotides are TGCGCCAGCAGGCCCCATGGACAAAGCTCCTACAATGAGCAGTTCTTC. The V call is TRBV10-2, the J call TRBJ2-1; possibly TRBD1 for D (5 bases). CDR1 WSHSY and CDR2 SAAADI come from the germline V gene. The CDR3 extends over 16 amino acids. V lost 6 bases and J lost 0, with 15 bases in between.